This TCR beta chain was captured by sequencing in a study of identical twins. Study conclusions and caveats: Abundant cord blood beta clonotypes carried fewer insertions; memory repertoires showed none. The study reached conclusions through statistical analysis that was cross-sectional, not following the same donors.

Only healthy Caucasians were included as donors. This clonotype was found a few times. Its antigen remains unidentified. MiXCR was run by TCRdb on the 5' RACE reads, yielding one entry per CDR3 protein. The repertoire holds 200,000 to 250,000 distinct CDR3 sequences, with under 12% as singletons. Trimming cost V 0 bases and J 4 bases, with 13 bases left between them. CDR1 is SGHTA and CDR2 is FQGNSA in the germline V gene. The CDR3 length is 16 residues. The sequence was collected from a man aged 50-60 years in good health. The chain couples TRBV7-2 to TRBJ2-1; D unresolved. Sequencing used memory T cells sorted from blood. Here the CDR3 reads CASSLASDLKYNEQFF. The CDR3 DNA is TGTGCCAGCAGCTTAGCTTCAGACTTAAAGTACAATGAGCAGTTCTTC.